The 17 T cell receptor beta chains below come from one sample, sequenced in a study of persistence of HIV-infected CD4 T cells. No cognate antigen is known for these TCRs. The immunoSEQ assay was version 4, run in survey mode. The protocol was immunoSEQ multiplex PCR, while the TCRdb copy is restricted to in-frame clones and leaves out a portion. The data show roughly 43,000 clones, roughly 90% seen once. Nonspecific anti-CD3/anti-CD28 bead stimulation represents the broad CD4+ T cell repertoire. Sorting selected CD4+ T cells upregulating both CD40 ligand and CD69. The sample here was CD4+ T cells sorted from PBMCs after roughly 18-hour stimulation, taken from a patient who received antiretroviral therapy. Source of these receptors: an adult man with HIV who was CMV-seropositive.

As DNA, the CDR3 is TGTGCCAGCAGCCAACCACGCCCAGGGACAAAACCAGATACGCAGTATTTT. Amino acids: CASSQPRPGTKPDTQYF. The V and J genes are TRBV3-1 (or the pseudogene TRBV3-2) and TRBJ2-3; tentatively, D is TRBD1 (6 bases). The CDR3 runs 17 residues. CDR1 and CDR2 from the germline V gene are LGHDT and YNNKEL (reference sequence). Trimming cost V 2 bases and J 4 bases, with 19 bases left between them.

This clone was counted only a few times. The chain recombines TRBV6-5 with TRBJ2-2, with 7 bases aligning to TRBD2. This CDR3 has 14 amino acids. From germline, CDR1 is MNHEY and CDR2 SVGAGI. After removal of 2 bases from V and 6 bases from J, the junction contained 3 bases not matched to a gene. CDR3 residues: CASSYGTNSGELFF. DNA for the CDR3: TGTGCCAGCAGTTACGGGACTAATTCCGGGGAGCTGTTTTTT.

The chain couples TRBV7-2 to TRBJ2-3, with no clear D. CDR1 SGHTA and CDR2 FQGNSA come from the germline V gene. This CDR3 comprises 15 residues. V shed 5 bases and J shed 0 bases, with 12 bases lying between them. The CDR3 loop is CASSPRATSTDTQYF. The CDR3 DNA follows: TGTGCCAGCAGCCCGCGAGCGACTAGCACAGATACGCAGTATTTT.

The rearrangement uses TRBV28 and TRBJ1-2; D uncertain. CDR1 is MDHEN, CDR2 SYDVKM, per germline. The V and J ends lost 5 bases and 0 bases respectively, with 10 bases between them. The CDR3 contains 14 residues. CDR3 nucleotide sequence: TGTGCCAGCAGTCTATCGACCTCTAACTATGGCTACACCTTC. This translates into CASSLSTSNYGYTF.

The chain employs TRBV10-3 and TRBJ2-7; D possibly corresponds to TRBD1 (6 bases). There are 14 residues in the CDR3. Germline assignment: CDR1 ENHRY and CDR2 SYGVKD. V lost 5 bases to trimming and J lost 2 bases, with 13 bases between them. CDR3 in amino acids: CAISPGVGAYEQYF. The DNA of the CDR3 is TGTGCCATCAGTCCAGGGGTGGGGGCCTACGAGCAGTACTTC.

J is TRBJ2-2 and V is TRBV28; D is undetermined. The germline V gene encodes CDR1 MDHEN and CDR2 SYDVKM. The V end was cut by 2 bases, the J end by 4 bases, with 8 bases between. The CDR3 is 14 residues long. The CDR3 loop reads CASSLAPTTGELFF. For the CDR3, the DNA is TGTGCCAGCAGTTTAGCCCCGACCACCGGGGAGCTGTTTTTT.

The V call is TRBV7-2, the J call TRBJ2-7; TRBD2 aligns across 8 bases. From germline, CDR1 is SGHTA and CDR2 FQGNSA. The ends lost 3 bases at V and 0 bases at J; junction bases unmatched: 1. The CDR3 covers 14 residues. This chain's CDR3 is CASSFGGASYEQYF. CDR3 nucleotides: TGTGCCAGCAGCTTCGGGGGGGCCTCCTACGAGCAGTACTTC.

The CDR3 protein is CASSEALGGGSDTQYF. In DNA, the CDR3 is TGTGCCAGCAGTGAAGCGCTCGGGGGGGGATCAGATACGCAGTATTTT. The chain is built from TRBV6-1 and TRBJ2-3; the match to TRBD2 covers 8 bases. The CDR3 is 16 amino acids. Germline V gives CDR1 MNHNS, CDR2 SASEGT. The junction had 6 bases not matched to a gene; V was cut back by 0 bases and J by 4 bases.

V gene TRBV24-1 combines with J gene TRBJ2-7; 9 bases match TRBD1. This CDR3 region has 17 residues. J gave up 1 base and V 4 bases, and 10 bases lay outside the gene matches. Germline CDR1 reads KGHDR; CDR2 reads SFDVKD. The CDR3 DNA reads as TGTGCCACCAGTGAGGGTTACGACAGGGGGAATTCCTACGAGCAGTACTTC. Translating it yields CATSEGYDRGNSYEQYF.

The chain joins TRBV7-6 to TRBJ1-6, with TRBD1 matching over 7 bases. Looked up from germline, CDR1 is SGHVS and CDR2 is FNYEAQ. This CDR3 has 17 amino acids. V shed 1 base and J 8 bases; nucleotides not matched to a gene: 11. CDR3 region: CASSLETGYGGYSPLHF. CDR3 DNA sequence: TGTGCCAGCAGCTTAGAGACAGGGTATGGAGGCTATTCACCCCTCCACTTT. The variable domain in full, with the rest retrieved from reference TRBV7-6 and TRBJ1-6, is GAGVSQSPRYKVTKRGQDVALRCDPISGHVSLYWYRQALGQGPEFLTYFNYEAQQDKSGLPNDRFSAERPEGSISTLTIQRTEQRDSAMYRCASSLETGYGGYSPLHFGNGTRLTVT.

This sequence joins TRBV9 and TRBJ2-4; D is uncertain. Trimming shortened V by 4 bases and J by 6 bases, and 14 bases separated the two germline ends. The germline gives CDR1 SGDLS, CDR2 YYNGEE. The CDR3 length is 14 residues. CDR3 sequence reads: CASSPQSTLNIQYF. Here the CDR3 DNA reads TGTGCCAGCAGCCCTCAATCGACTTTAAACATTCAGTACTTC.

The chain couples TRBV10-1 to TRBJ2-2; the D is unclear. The CDR3 consists of 14 residues. The V gene lost 4 bases and the J gene lost 6 bases, with 12 bases spanning the gap. CDR1 is WNHNN and CDR2 is SYGVQD in the germline V gene (reference sequence). The DNA of the CDR3 is TGCGCCAGCAGTGCCCCCCAATCCTCCGGGGAGCTGTTTTTT. Encoded protein: CASSAPQSSGELFF.

This rearrangement joins TRBV7-9 to TRBJ1-1; maybe TRBD1 (5 bases). The CDR3 sequence is 14 residues long. Germline V gives CDR1 SEHNR, CDR2 FQNEAQ (reference sequence). The V end was cut by 3 bases, the J end by 5 bases, with 13 bases between. The CDR3 here is CASSLRGIGTEAFF. CDR3 DNA sequence: TGTGCCAGCAGCTTGCGGGGGATAGGGACTGAAGCTTTCTTT.

This chain connects TRBV2 to TRBJ2-2; 12 bases align to TRBD2. The CDR3 covers 15 residues. The junction had 0 bases not matched to a gene; V was cut back by 6 bases and J by 1 base. CDR1 is SNHLY, CDR2 FYNNEI, per germline. CDR3: CASRLAGGNTGELFF. As DNA, the CDR3 is TGTGCCAGCAGACTAGCGGGGGGGAACACCGGGGAGCTGTTTTTT.

The chain uses TRBV5-1 and TRBJ1-4, with 10 bases matching TRBD1. The CDR3 sequence is 18 residues long. After removal of 5 bases from V and 0 bases from J, the junction contained 10 bases not matched to a gene. The germline V gene has CDR1 SGHRS and CDR2 YFSETQ. The CDR3, as DNA: TGCGCCAGCAGTCGCGGACAGGGGGGGATATCAACTAATGAAAAACTGTTTTTT. This encodes CASSRGQGGISTNEKLFF.

Here the CDR3 DNA reads TGCGCCAGCAGCCACAGTCGCGGGACAAGCACAGATACGCAGTATTTT. Translated: CASSHSRGTSTDTQYF. The rearrangement uses TRBV4-1 and TRBJ2-3; D may match TRBD1 or TRBD2 (6 bases each). Germline CDR1 is MGHRA and CDR2 is YSYEKL. Between the trimmed V and J ends, which lost 3 bases and 0 bases, there was a span of 13 bases. This CDR3 region has 16 residues.

The J gene is TRBJ1-4, the V gene TRBV28; possible D gene TRBD1, 6 bases. V was pared by 9 bases and J by 3 bases, with 14 bases between. CDR3 size: 14 residues. CDR1 and CDR2 from the germline V gene are MDHEN and SYDVKM. Written as DNA, the CDR3 is TGTGCCAGTAGTCGCGGGGGCTCTAATGAAAAACTGTTTTTT. It encodes CASSRGGSNEKLFF.